The subject of this entry is one T cell receptor beta chain. Its antigen is still unknown. Base-call qualities are not available, and no considerably larger clone is one nucleotide away. Stable Graves' hyperthyroidism was defined as the absence of progression to ophthalmopathy over 18 months of follow-up. The hyperthyroidism patients were between 18 and 65 years old and newly diagnosed, with a disease duration of less than 2 months. The study excluded patients with uncontrolled infections, other autoimmune diseases, pregnancy or lactation. Diagnoses were established on the basis of clinical symptoms, serum thyroxine and TRAb, thyroid ultrasound, and orbital computed tomography. PBMCs were separated from approximately 10 ml of fresh peripheral blood using Ficoll-Paque density gradient centrifugation. Total RNA was extracted with Trizol reagent, and quality was checked on an Agilent 2100 Bioanalyzer.

Amplification of TCR beta CDR3 regions was carried out from RNA transcripts. The TCR CDR3 was subjected to a first round of RT-PCR using the HTBI primer set and the Qiagen OneStep RT-PCR kit. A second multiplex PCR round built the libraries, followed by size selection and purification. Paired-end sequencing of the libraries was performed with 100 bp reads on an Illumina HiSeq2000. The authors' pipeline ran thus. Raw data were processed with SOAPnuke, discarding reads with adapters, uncalled bases, mean Phred below 15, or no exact constant-primer or identifier match. COPE v1.2.5 was used to merge the high-quality paired reads, and each unique nucleotide sequence was defined as a clonotype. Clonotypes were aligned to IMGT TRBV, TRBD and TRBJ reference segments using MiTCR v1.1. The analysis included only V-J combinations with a frequency above 0.0001, which together covered approximately 99% of the repertoires. A TCS score was defined as the ratio between F50 (clonal expansion) and ExV (chaos), using BLOSUM62-based TCRdist between CDR3 peptides within each V-J. Welch's t-statistics and random forest reduced around 550 V-J features to fewer than 15, which were used in a naive Bayes classifier (R e1071). The public reads were reprocessed in TCRdb via fastp at Q25 and MiXCR, keeping in-frame beta chains. Rows matching on CDR3 protein sequence are summarized as one entry with the most common DNA and genes. TCRdb, rather than the study authors, made the V and J calls. The sample includes about 740,000 distinct CDR3 sequences, with roughly 15% observed a single time. Together, the top ten hold roughly a tenth of the sample.

The data were obtained in a study of T cells in Graves' hyperthyroidism and ophthalmopathy (dated by TCRdb to between 2019 and 2020). General notes on the study: Peripheral blood was collected at initial diagnosis, before any treatment. Whether ophthalmopathy could be predicted prospectively was tested in an independent validation cohort made up of approximately 19 hyperthyroidism patients plus 17 patients who later progressed to ophthalmopathy. The paper describes TCR Vbeta CDR3 sequencing of 135 peripheral blood samples, made up of under 50 ophthalmopathy patients, 70 to 75 hyperthyroidism patients and roughly 17 progressor patients. The approximately 90 discovery patients were randomly split 7:3 into training and test sets. After blood sampling, hyperthyroidism patients were treated with methimazole at a starting dose of 30 mg daily, and ophthalmopathy patients were treated with high-dose intravenous methylprednisolone. A discovery cohort of approximately 100 patients, approximately 45 with Graves' ophthalmopathy and fewer than 65 with stable Graves' hyperthyroidism, was used to find distinguishing TCR V-J signatures. In several Graves' hyperthyroidism patients, the study also compared T-cell repertoires from thyroid tissue with T-cell repertoires from blood. General study outcomes and caveats: In validation, the model predicted progression to ophthalmopathy a median of about 6 months before onset, with approximately 71% sensitivity and roughly 77% specificity. Most expanded thyroid clonotypes (frequency above 0.001) were also detected in blood, a finding suggesting that blood repertoires may reflect thyroid immune responses. A 13 V-J signature model separated ophthalmopathy from stable hyperthyroidism, with approximately 86% sensitivity and about 81% specificity in cross-validation and 80%/75% in testing. Sample size was not statistically predetermined, and investigators were not blinded to group allocation.

CDR1 and CDR2, per the germline V gene, are SGHRS and YFSETQ. V loses 0 bases at its end and J loses 0 bases; junction bases beyond the gene matches: 0. The CDR3 has 17 amino acids, counting the end cysteine and phenylalanine. Solely the CDR3 DNA is kept, with 51 bases framed from the first base. The TCR sequence derives from a young woman with Graves' hyperthyroidism. The sequence is built from TRBV5-1 and TRBJ2-3, with 14 central nucleotides matching TRBD2. The sequencing input was blood. The CDR3: CASSLGTSGRSTDTQYF. The sequenced DNA: TGCGCCAGCAGCTTGGGGACTAGCGGGAGGAGCACAGATACGCAGTATTTT.